What follows are 7 T cell receptor beta chains derived from one specimen sequenced in a study of T cells after yellow fever vaccination. TCRdb recomputed calls from the 5' RACE reads with MiXCR, one row per CDR3 protein. The data contain 250,000 or so distinct CDR3 sequences, more than 3.5% of them singletons. This specimen consisted of PBMCs, obtained 15 days after the yellow fever booster vaccination. These receptors were obtained from a man aged 18 to 35 who received the YFV17D yellow fever vaccine.

The rearrangement uses TRBV3-1 and TRBJ2-3; 8 bases match TRBD2. The length of the CDR3 is 14 residues. Unmatched junction bases numbered 5, after V lost 5 bases and J lost 4 bases. The germline CDR1 and CDR2 sequences are LGHDT and YNNKEL (reference sequence). CDR3 coding DNA: TGTGCCAGCAGCGTCAGCGGGAGCTCAGATACGCAGTATTTT. Residues: CASSVSGSSDTQYF.

This clonotype was counted ten times or more. This chain links TRBV6-5 with TRBJ1-1; 7 bases match TRBD1. This CDR3 contains 14 residues. J gave up 4 bases and V 7 bases, and 9 bases lay outside the gene matches. The germline gives CDR1 MNHEY, CDR2 SVGAGI. As DNA, the CDR3 is TGTGCCAGCAAATTCACCCGGGACAGCACTGAAGCTTTCTTT. Translating gives CASKFTRDSTEAFF.

This clonotype was observed many times. This chain connects TRBV5-1 to TRBJ2-7; 8 bases are a match to TRBD1. Losses at the gene ends were 9 bases for V and 2 bases for J; bases not matched to a gene: 10. Germline lookup yields CDR1 SGHRS and CDR2 YFSETQ. CDR3 length: 14 amino acids. The CDR3 reads CATAQDRGAYEQYF. CDR3 coding DNA: TGCGCCACTGCCCAAGACAGGGGAGCCTACGAGCAGTACTTC.

This clonotype occurred many times. This chain joins TRBV4-1 and TRBJ2-3; D is unclear. CDR1 and CDR2 (germline): MGHRA, YSYEKL. The ends were cut back, 4 bases at V and 3 bases at J, with 14 bases in the middle. The CDR3 length is 15 residues. The CDR3 loop is CASSPREASTDTQYF. Here the CDR3 DNA reads TGCGCCAGCAGCCCCCGTGAGGCAAGTACAGATACGCAGTATTTT.

This clonotype appeared many times. The V and J genes are TRBV21-1 and TRBJ1-2; the D call TRBD1 from the table was never checked on the DNA. TRBV21-1 is marked as a pseudogene. This CDR3 has 13 residues. CDR3 amino acids: CASPPGGTGGYTF. CDR3 nucleotides: TGTGCCAGCCCGCCCGGCGGGACGGGTGGCTACACCTTC.

This clonotype was counted ten times or more. In nucleotides, the CDR3 is TGTGCCAGCAGCCCCCGACGGACTAGCGGGGGGGCAAATGAGCAGTTCTTC. Amino acids: CASSPRRTSGGANEQFF. The gene calls are TRBV7-9 and TRBJ2-1, with 15 positions matching TRBD2. The CDR3 runs to 17 residues. With 5 bases clipped from V and 7 bases from J, the junction kept 9 bases outside the gene matches. Germline CDR1 and CDR2: SEHNR and FQNEAQ (reference sequence).

This clonotype was counted a few times. The chain has TRBV5-6 and TRBJ2-1, with TRBD2 matching over 9 bases. The junction had 9 bases not matched to a gene; V was cut back by 4 bases and J by 7 bases. In germline, CDR1 is SGHDT, CDR2 YYEEEE. There are 15 residues in the CDR3. This CDR3 reads CASSQAGGPSNEQFF. Written as DNA, the CDR3 is TGTGCCAGCAGCCAAGCGGGGGGTCCTTCTAATGAGCAGTTCTTC.